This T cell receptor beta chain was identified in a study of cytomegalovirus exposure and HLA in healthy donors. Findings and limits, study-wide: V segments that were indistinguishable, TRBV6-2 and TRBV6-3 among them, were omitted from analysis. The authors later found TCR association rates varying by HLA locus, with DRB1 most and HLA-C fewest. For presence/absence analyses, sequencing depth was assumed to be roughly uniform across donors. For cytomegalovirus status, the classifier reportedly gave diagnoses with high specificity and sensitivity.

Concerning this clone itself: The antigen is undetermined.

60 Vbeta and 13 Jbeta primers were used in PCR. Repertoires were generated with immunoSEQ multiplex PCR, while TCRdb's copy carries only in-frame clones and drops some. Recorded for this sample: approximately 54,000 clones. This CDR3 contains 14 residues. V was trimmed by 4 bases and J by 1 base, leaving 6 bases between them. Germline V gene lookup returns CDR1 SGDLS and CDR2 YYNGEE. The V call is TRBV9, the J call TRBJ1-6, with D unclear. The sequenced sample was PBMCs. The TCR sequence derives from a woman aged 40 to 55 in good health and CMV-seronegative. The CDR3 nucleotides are TGTGCCAGCAGCTCCGAGTCCTATAATTCACCCCTCCACTTT. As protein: CASSSESYNSPLHF.